A single sample is the source of the 7 T cell receptor beta chains below, sequenced in a study of neurological immune-mediated disorders (dated by TCRdb to about 2019). The method was 5' RACE. TCRdb lists the instrument as Illumina HiSeq 2500. TCRdb redid the processing of the public reads, applying fastp at Q25 and MiXCR, and retained in-frame beta chains. Merged by CDR3 protein, the rows form single entries marked with the most common genes and DNA. The sample has approximately 30,000 distinct CDR3 sequences on record, less than 8.5% of them singletons. The biggest ten clones account for just under 9% of the sample. Sample: PBMCs. These receptors all come from a woman aged 45-60 years in good health.

This clonotype was observed many times. The V and J genes are TRBV7-9 and TRBJ1-2, with TRBD1 matching 7 bases. This CDR3 is built from 15 residues. Germline lookup yields CDR1 SEHNR and CDR2 FQNEAQ (reference sequence). After removal of 6 bases from V and 2 bases from J, the junction contained 9 bases not matched to a gene. CDR3 sequence reads: CASRKGADGNYGYTF. The CDR3 DNA reads as TGTGCCAGCAGAAAGGGGGCGGATGGGAACTATGGCTACACCTTC.

This clonotype was seen repeatedly, ten times or more. CDR3 residues: CASSPGGGVDTQYF. CDR3 DNA sequence: TGTGCCAGCAGCCCCGGGGGGGGCGTAGATACGCAGTATTTT. The chain joins TRBV6-5 to TRBJ2-3, with 8 bases aligning to TRBD2. Trimming took 6 bases from V and 5 from J; bases not matched to a gene: 7. This CDR3 comprises 14 residues. Germline CDR1 MNHEY, CDR2 SVGAGI.

This clonotype was observed many times. This chain links TRBV29-1 with TRBJ2-7; unclear D gene. In germline, CDR1 is SQVTM, CDR2 ANQGSEA. The length of the CDR3 is 13 residues. V was trimmed by 4 bases and J by 0 bases, leaving 10 bases between them. DNA for the CDR3: TGCAGCGTTGGCAGCGCAAACTCCTACGAGCAGTACTTC. It specifies CSVGSANSYEQYF.

This clonotype was seen ten or more times. CDR3 in amino acids: CASSLDRRTSPLHF. CDR3 DNA: TGTGCCAGCAGCCTCGACAGGCGAACTTCACCCCTCCACTTT. The chain has TRBV3-1 and TRBJ1-6; TRBD1 might be the D (6 bases). There are 14 residues in the CDR3. Germline V lookup: CDR1 LGHDT, CDR2 YNNKEL (reference sequence). Trimming removed 4 bases at V and 9 bases at J, with 13 bases between. Filled out from reference TRBV3-1 and TRBJ1-6, the complete variable domain reads DTAVSQTPKYLVTQMGNDKSIKCEQNLGHDTMYWYKQDSKKFLKIMFSYNNKELIINETVPNRFSPKSPDKAHLNLHINSLELGDSAVYFCASSLDRRTSPLHFGNGTRLTVT.

This clonotype has ten or more counts. The chain employs TRBV11-3 and TRBJ2-1; TRBD2 matches 7 bases. Germline V CDR1 and CDR2: SGHNT, YENEEA. V gave up 5 bases and J gave up 8 bases; unmatched junction bases: 9. The CDR3 covers 14 residues. DNA for the CDR3: TGTGCCAGCAGCAAGCGGGCGGGAGTGGATGAGCAGTTCTTC. It specifies CASSKRAGVDEQFF.

Many counts were recorded for this clonotype. This rearrangement joins TRBV12-3 or TRBV12-4 to TRBJ2-1; 7 bases line up with TRBD2. The V segment lost 6 bases and the J segment 6 bases; nucleotides outside the gene matches: 8. The CDR3 length is 14 residues. In DNA form, the CDR3 reads TGTGCCAGCAGGTCCGGGGGGACTATCAATGAGCAGTTCTTC. This translates into CASRSGGTINEQFF.

V is TRBV5-1 and J is TRBJ2-1; a weak D match, TRBD1 (5 bases). Per germline, CDR1 SGHRS and CDR2 YFSETQ. This CDR3 is 14 amino acids long. V was clipped by 0 bases and J by 3 bases, with 7 bases between them. The DNA for the CDR3 is TGCGCCAGCAGCTTGGGGACAAACTACAATGAGCAGTTCTTC. It translates to CASSLGTNYNEQFF.